Listed here are 9 T cell receptor beta chains from one sample, sequenced in a study of tumor-infiltrating lymphocytes in oesophageal squamous cell carcinoma. TCRdb redid the calling of the PCR reads with MiXCR, one entry per CDR3 protein. Of fewer than 15,000 distinct CDR3 sequences listed, approximately 52% are singletons. The sample taken for sequencing was normal esophageal tissue next to the tumor. These receptors all stem from a male donor with esophageal squamous cell carcinoma.

The chain recombines TRBV7-2 with TRBJ2-3; the D gene is possibly TRBD1 (6 bases). CDR3 length: 12 amino acids. Germline CDR1 SGHTA, CDR2 FQGNSA. V was shortened by 5 bases and J by 4 bases, with 7 bases between the two germline ends. This chain's CDR3 is CASSPGADTQYF. In DNA, the CDR3 is TGTGCCAGCAGCCCAGGGGCAGATACGCAGTATTTT.

This clonotype occurred once. V gene TRBV7-6 combines with J gene TRBJ2-5; maybe TRBD2 (6 bases). Near its end, the DNA agrees better with TRBJ2-3, so the J call may be wrong. The CDR3 consists of 16 residues. Per the germline V gene, CDR1 is SGHVS and CDR2 is FNYEAQ. This CDR3 reads CASSSPRGGASDTQYF. CDR3 coding DNA: TGTGCCAGCAGCTCCCCTCGAGGCGGGGCTTCCGATACGCAGTATTTT.

This clonotype was observed once. The chain recombines TRBV19 with TRBJ2-7; 10 nucleotides match TRBD1. The J call may be wrong; the DNA end is better matched by TRBJ2-1. The CDR3 length is 19 residues. The germline gives CDR1 LNHDA, CDR2 SQIVND (reference sequence). The CDR3 loop is CASSIKGGTGVEALYEQFF. As DNA, the CDR3 is TGTGCCAGTAGTATAAAGGGTGGGACAGGGGTAGAGGCTCTATACGAGCAGTTCTTC.

The chain links TRBV19 to TRBJ1-4; 8 bases match TRBD1. The germline V gene encodes CDR1 LNHDA and CDR2 SQIVND (reference sequence). V lost 7 bases to trimming and J lost 1 base; unmatched junction nucleotides: 2. This CDR3 has 14 residues. The CDR3 loop is CASNTGGTNEKLFF. As DNA, the CDR3 is TGTGCCAGTAACACAGGGGGAACTAATGAAAAACTGTTTTTT. Supplemented by reference TRBV19 and TRBJ1-4, the full variable domain reads DGGITQSPKYLFRKEGQNVTLSCEQNLNHDAMYWYRQDPGQGLRLIYYSQIVNDFQKGDIAEGYSVSREKKESFPLTVTSAQKNPTAFYLCASNTGGTNEKLFFGSGTQLSVL.

This clonotype was counted ten times or more. This sequence joins TRBV11-2 and TRBJ2-7; 7 positions agree with TRBD1. After removal of 5 bases from V and 3 bases from J, the junction contained 7 bases not matched to a gene. This CDR3 contains 14 residues. Germline V gives CDR1 SGHAT, CDR2 FQNNGV. DNA for the CDR3: TGTGCCAGCAGCCCCGACAGGGCAGGCTACGAGCAGTACTTC. This translates into CASSPDRAGYEQYF. The full variable domain, its missing parts supplied by reference TRBV11-2 and TRBJ2-7, is EAGVAQSPRYKIIEKRQSVAFWCNPISGHATLYWYQQILGQGPKLLIQFQNNGVVDDSQLPKDRFSAERLKGVDSTLKIQPAKLEDSAVYLCASSPDRAGYEQYFGPGTRLTVT.

The rearrangement uses TRBV6-4 and TRBJ2-6; D is unresolved. The V gene's germline CDR1 is MRHNA and CDR2 SNTAGT. The CDR3 consists of 15 residues. The V end was cut by 9 bases, the J end by 1 base, with 13 bases between. CDR3 sequence reads: CASRIRTSGANVLTF. The CDR3 DNA reads as TGTGCCAGTAGGATCCGAACGTCTGGGGCCAACGTCCTGACTTTC.

This clonotype was counted ten times or more. The DNA of the CDR3 is TGTGCCAGCAGTGGGGGATTCTACGAGCAGTACTTC. This codes for CASSGGFYEQYF. J is TRBJ2-5 and V is TRBV28; possibly TRBD1 or TRBD2 for D (5 bases each). The closer fit of TRBJ2-7 to the DNA end suggests the J call may be wrong. Germline CDR1 reads MDHEN; CDR2 reads SYDVKM. The CDR3 loop spans 12 amino acids.

This clonotype was observed at least ten times. The V and J genes are TRBV5-4 and TRBJ2-1; 11 nucleotides match TRBD1. Trimming took 2 bases from V and 7 from J; bases not matched to a gene: 5. Germline CDR1 reads SGHNT; CDR2 reads YYREEE (reference sequence). CDR3 size: 15 residues. The CDR3 coding sequence is TGTGCCAGCAGCTTTGGACAGGGGGCGAGGAATGAGCAGTTCTTC. Translation: CASSFGQGARNEQFF.

V gene TRBV5-1 combines with J gene TRBJ2-3, with 13 bases aligning to TRBD2. The CDR3 runs 18 residues. Germline values: CDR1 SGHRS, CDR2 YFSETQ. V lost 4 bases and J lost 4; bases outside the gene matches: 12. The CDR3 coding sequence is TGCGCCAGCAGCCGACAATATCCGGGACTAGCGGGACCAGATACGCAGTATTTT. It translates to CASSRQYPGLAGPDTQYF.